One sample yielded the 29 T cell receptor beta chains listed below, sequenced in a study of blood T cell repertoires in COVID-19. Profiled with immunoSEQ multiplex PCR; TCRdb holds only in-frame clones, not every one. This sample has around 100,000 clones, with approximately 89% found just once. Material for sequencing was peripheral blood. The receptors were gathered from a woman aged 80 or over in a cohort sampled during active COVID-19.

This clone was recorded once. This same CDR3 is encoded by further DNA sequences in the sample. The chain recombines TRBV2 with TRBJ1-1; D is unclear. Germline V gene lookup returns CDR1 SNHLY and CDR2 FYNNEI. Trimming cost V 6 bases and J 2 bases, with 4 bases left between them. The CDR3 consists of 11 residues. CDR3 sequence: CASRINTEAFF. In nucleotides, the CDR3 is TGTGCCAGCAGAATAAACACTGAAGCTTTCTTT. Looking up the rest from reference TRBV2 and TRBJ1-1 gives the full variable domain: EPEVTQTPSHQVTQMGQEVILRCVPISNHLYFYWYRQILGQKVEFLVSFYNNEISEKSEIFDDQFSVERPDGSNFTLKIRSTKLEDSAMYFCASRINTEAFFGQGTRLTVV.

V usage is TRBV5-1 and J usage is TRBJ1-1; D remains unclear. CDR1 is SGHRS, CDR2 YFSETQ, per germline. CDR3 length equals 13 residues. With 4 bases removed from V and 1 base from J, the gap between germline ends came to 8 bases. CDR3 amino acids: CASSTAENTEAFF. CDR3 nucleotides: TGCGCCAGCAGCACCGCAGAGAACACTGAAGCTTTCTTT.

The chain couples TRBV5-1 to TRBJ1-4; no firm D call. The CDR3 totals 14 residues. Per germline, CDR1 SGHRS and CDR2 YFSETQ. The V end lost 3 bases, the J end lost 4 bases, and 10 bases lay between the germline ends. This CDR3 reads CASSSSGNNEKLFF. The CDR3 DNA sequence: TGCGCCAGCAGCTCCTCGGGGAATAATGAAAAACTGTTTTTT.

The chain has TRBV7-2 and TRBJ2-7, with 10 bases lining up with TRBD2. The ends lost 4 bases at V and 0 bases at J; junction bases unmatched: 3. This CDR3 region has 15 residues. CDR1 is SGHTA and CDR2 is FQGNSA in the germline V gene. CDR3 sequence: CASSSSGSFSYEQYF. CDR3 nucleotide sequence: TGTGCCAGCAGCTCTAGCGGGAGCTTCTCCTACGAGCAGTACTTC.

The chain carries TRBV6-5 and TRBJ1-1, with 10 bases identical to TRBD1. Trimming took 2 bases from V and 4 from J; bases not matched to a gene: 4. CDR3 length: 15 residues. Germline loops: CDR1 MNHEY, CDR2 SVGAGI. CDR3 amino acids: CASSYGRTGGTEAFF. The CDR3 region has the DNA TGTGCCAGCAGTTACGGTCGGACAGGGGGCACTGAAGCTTTCTTT.

V gene TRBV4-2 combines with J gene TRBJ2-1; 12 bases match TRBD2. The J segment lost 7 bases and the V segment lost 1 base, leaving 5 bases of the junction unmatched. CDR3 length: 16 amino acids. CDR1 is LGHNA, CDR2 YNFKEQ, per germline. CDR3 sequence reads: CASSQAGTSGLNEQFF. For the CDR3, the DNA is TGTGCCAGCAGCCAAGCCGGGACTAGCGGGTTGAATGAGCAGTTCTTC.

In this sample, this clone turned up a few times. The chain has TRBV5-1 and TRBJ2-2, with 7 positions matching TRBD2. V was clipped by 0 bases and J by 5 bases; unmatched bases: 7. Germline CDR1 reads SGHRS; CDR2 reads YFSETQ. The CDR3 contains 16 residues. CDR3 amino acids: CASSLEHGEGTGELFF. The CDR3 nucleotides are TGCGCCAGCAGCTTGGAACACGGGGAGGGGACCGGGGAGCTGTTTTTT.

This clone was observed a few times. The chain recombines TRBV30 with TRBJ1-6; maybe TRBD1 (6 bases). CDR1 is GTSNPN and CDR2 is SVGIG in the germline V gene (reference sequence). The CDR3 has 15 residues. Trimming pared 1 base from V and 9 bases from J, leaving 16 bases between. The CDR3 spells CAWSALTQGSSPLHF. The CDR3 DNA reads as TGTGCCTGGAGTGCGCTAACGCAGGGGAGTTCACCCCTCCACTTT.

The rearrangement uses TRBV3-1 (or the pseudogene TRBV3-2) and TRBJ1-5; D gene ambiguous. V lost 5 bases, J lost 3 bases, and 17 bases lay in between. CDR3 size: 16 residues. In germline, CDR1 is LGHDT, CDR2 YNNKEL (reference sequence). In DNA form, the CDR3 reads TGTGCCAGCAGCTCTACCCGGGATAAGACCAATCAGCCCCAGCATTTT. Translating it yields CASSSTRDKTNQPQHF.

The sample holds one count of this clone. The DNA of the CDR3 is TGTGCCAGAAGCCCCCGGGATCCAGCGAGGGCCAATGAGCAGTTCTTC. Its protein is CARSPRDPARANEQFF. This chain connects TRBV7-5 to TRBJ2-1; the listed D gene, TRBD2, was not tested against the DNA. TRBV7-5 is listed as a pseudogene. This CDR3 is built from 16 residues.

The genes are TRBV7-8 and TRBJ1-5; possible D gene TRBD1, 6 bases. CDR1 is SGHVS and CDR2 is FQNEAQ in the germline V gene. The CDR3 runs to 15 residues. V shed 5 bases and J shed 4 bases, with 15 bases lying between them. The CDR3 nucleotides read TGTGCCAGCAGCCTAGGTGGGCAGGGGAATCAGCCCCAGCATTTT. It translates to CASSLGGQGNQPQHF.

In DNA, the CDR3 is TGTGCCAGCAGTCCCCGGGACAGGATTTACAATGAGCAGTTCTTC. Translation gives CASSPRDRIYNEQFF. The chain couples TRBV27 to TRBJ2-1, with 8 bases fitting TRBD1. Germline CDR1 MNHEY, CDR2 SMNVEV (reference sequence). The CDR3 is 15 amino acids. After removal of 5 bases from V and 4 bases from J, the junction contained 7 bases not matched to a gene.

This chain connects TRBV19 to TRBJ2-5; no clear D. Trimming cost V 1 base and J 1 base, with 10 bases left between them. The CDR3 loop spans 15 amino acids. Per the germline V gene, CDR1 is LNHDA and CDR2 is SQIVND (reference sequence). The CDR3 spells CASSIGGLTQETQYF. CDR3 DNA sequence: TGTGCCAGTAGTATAGGAGGCTTGACCCAAGAGACCCAGTACTTC.

The chain joins TRBV10-3 to TRBJ2-3; D may be TRBD2 (6 bases). In germline, CDR1 is ENHRY, CDR2 SYGVKD. This CDR3 is 15 amino acids long. V lost 6 bases and J 5 bases, leaving 18 bases between the germline ends. Here the CDR3 reads CAISGPPSAGDTQYF. The DNA of the CDR3 is TGTGCCATCAGCGGCCCCCCTAGCGCGGGAGATACGCAGTATTTT.

V is TRBV3-1 (or the pseudogene TRBV3-2) and J is TRBJ1-6; 7 nucleotides match TRBD1. The CDR3 sequence is 16 residues long. The V gene end was trimmed by 3 bases and the J gene end by 4 bases; junction bases not matched to a gene: 6. Germline V gives CDR1 LGHDT, CDR2 YNNKEL (reference sequence). CDR3 sequence: CASSHTRGQYNSPLHF. The CDR3 nucleotides read TGTGCCAGCAGCCATACCCGGGGACAGTATAATTCACCCCTCCACTTT.

The chain recombines TRBV19 with TRBJ1-5, with a possible D match to TRBD1 (6 bases). Germline-derived CDR1 and CDR2 are LNHDA and SQIVND (reference sequence). This CDR3 has 16 amino acids. The V end was cut by 7 bases, the J end by 2 bases, with 18 bases between. CDR3 sequence reads: CASTTIQGLGNQPQHF. The CDR3 DNA reads TGTGCCAGTACCACCATTCAGGGGTTGGGCAATCAGCCCCAGCATTTT.

The V gene is TRBV3-1 (or the pseudogene TRBV3-2), the J gene TRBJ2-3, with 12 bases that match TRBD2. CDR1 and CDR2 from the germline V gene are LGHDT and YNNKEL (reference sequence). V shed 4 bases, J shed 0 bases, and the junction held 8 bases outside the gene matches. This CDR3 comprises 18 residues. The CDR3 region is CASSLTSGGPPSTDTQYF. DNA for the CDR3: TGTGCCAGCAGCCTTACTAGCGGGGGGCCCCCTAGCACAGATACGCAGTATTTT.

J is TRBJ2-4 and V is TRBV13, with 10 positions matching TRBD2. V was clipped by 0 bases and J by 0 bases; unmatched bases: 14. Germline V gene lookup returns CDR1 PRHDT and CDR2 FYEKMQ (reference sequence). This CDR3 has 21 amino acids. The CDR3 DNA reads TGTGCCAGCAGCTTAGGGGCTAGGGTAGCGGGAGGACTCCTAGCCAAAAACATTCAGTACTTC. Protein product: CASSLGARVAGGLLAKNIQYF.

V gene TRBV28 combines with J gene TRBJ1-6; 7 nucleotides agree with TRBD1. The junction had 10 bases not matched to a gene; V was cut back by 5 bases and J by 9 bases. Germline V lookup: CDR1 MDHEN, CDR2 SYDVKM. This CDR3 is built from 15 residues. The CDR3, as DNA: TGTGCCAGCAGTCCGCCATCGGGACAGCTTTCACCCCTCCACTTT. It is translated as CASSPPSGQLSPLHF.

This sequence joins TRBV5-6 and TRBJ2-1; 7 nucleotides align to TRBD2. The ends lost 0 bases at V and 9 bases at J; junction bases unmatched: 9. Germline lookup yields CDR1 SGHDT and CDR2 YYEEEE. This CDR3 region has 15 residues. The CDR3 protein is CASSLGEGLLVEQFF. The CDR3 DNA reads as TGTGCCAGCAGCTTGGGGGAGGGCCTACTCGTTGAGCAGTTCTTC.

This chain connects TRBV6-5 to TRBJ2-7; unclear D gene. The CDR3 extends over 13 amino acids. Per germline, CDR1 MNHEY and CDR2 SVGAGI. V was cut by 6 bases and J by 2 bases, with 11 bases left in between. The CDR3 region has the DNA TGTGCCAGCAGATTAACTGTAACCTACGAGCAGTACTTC. Translation gives CASRLTVTYEQYF.

The chain has TRBV12-3 or TRBV12-4 and TRBJ2-1; no reliable D call. Trimming cost V 11 bases and J 7 bases, with 18 bases left between them. The CDR3 totals 13 residues. DNA of the CDR3: TGTGCCGGTACCCCGTCCATGGAGAATGAGCAGTTCTTC. It is translated as CAGTPSMENEQFF.

This chain's CDR3 is CASSPFGPSGEQYF. DNA for the CDR3: TGTGCCAGCTCACCTTTCGGTCCGTCCGGCGAGCAGTACTTC. This rearrangement joins TRBV18 to TRBJ2-7, with D unresolved. Trimming removed 3 bases at V and 6 bases at J, with 15 bases between. The CDR3 is 14 residues long. CDR1 is KGHSH, CDR2 LQKENI, per germline.

The rearrangement joins TRBV9 to TRBJ2-1; 11 bases line up with TRBD2. There are 16 residues in the CDR3. V lost 0 bases and J lost 5; bases outside the gene matches: 4. Germline CDR1 reads SGDLS; CDR2 reads YYNGEE. The CDR3, as DNA: TGTGCCAGCAGCGTAGGTAGCGGGAGGGTCGACAATGAGCAGTTCTTC. Translation: CASSVGSGRVDNEQFF.

The chain combines TRBV7-6 with TRBJ2-2; 7 bases are shared with TRBD1. The CDR3 totals 16 residues. V shed 2 bases, J shed 2 bases, and the junction held 5 bases outside the gene matches. Germline loops: CDR1 SGHVS, CDR2 FNYEAQ. CDR3 sequence reads: CASSLKGGDNTGELFF. CDR3 nucleotides: TGTGCCAGCAGCTTAAAAGGGGGCGACAACACCGGGGAGCTGTTTTTT.

The chain recombines TRBV2 with TRBJ2-5; 7 bases map to TRBD2. The CDR3 consists of 12 residues. The J segment lost 9 bases and the V segment lost 7 bases, leaving 8 bases of the junction unmatched. Germline-derived CDR1 and CDR2 are SNHLY and FYNNEI. The CDR3: CASTLGGGAQYF. Written as DNA, the CDR3 is TGTGCCAGCACCCTGGGGGGAGGGGCCCAGTACTTC.

This clone was recorded once. The CDR3 reads CASSQDFGGNRRGYTF. The DNA of the CDR3 is TGTGCCAGCAGCCAAGATTTCGGCGGAAATCGGAGGGGCTACACCTTC. The V gene is TRBV3-1 (or the pseudogene TRBV3-2), the J gene TRBJ1-2, with D uncertain. The CDR3 is made up of 16 amino acids. V lost 0 bases and J lost 8, with 19 bases in between. The germline V gene encodes CDR1 LGHDT and CDR2 YNNKEL (reference sequence).

This chain uses TRBV18 with TRBJ1-6; D perhaps matches TRBD1 (6 bases). CDR1 is KGHSH, CDR2 LQKENI, per germline. The CDR3 runs 15 residues. V lost 3 bases to trimming and J lost 7 bases, with 13 bases between them. The CDR3 spells CASSPRTEGNSPLHF. CDR3 DNA sequence: TGTGCCAGCTCACCTCGGACAGAGGGAAATTCACCCCTCCACTTT.

The V gene is TRBV5-1, the J gene TRBJ2-2; a weak D match, TRBD2 (5 bases). Trimming left V 2 bases short and J 5 bases short, with 7 bases between. The CDR3 spans 13 residues. The V gene's germline CDR1 is SGHRS and CDR2 YFSETQ. CDR3 in DNA: TGCGCCAGCAGCTTCGGGGATACCGGGGAGCTGTTTTTT. Protein: CASSFGDTGELFF.